Listed below are T cell receptor beta chains from one sample, sequenced in a study of blood T cell repertoires in COVID-19. Clones were read by immunoSEQ multiplex PCR, and TCRdb kept only the in-frame ones, dropping some. This sample has approximately 360,000 clones, with 80% to 90% found just once. The sample taken for sequencing was peripheral blood. These receptors were collected from a man aged 35 to 55 with acute or convalescent COVID-19. Each CDR3 is given with its conserved first and last residue. Fields, in order: CDR3 protein, CDR3 DNA, V gene, J gene, clone size, D gene. D genes are given only for firm matches. Some rows have no size entry. The others give once, few or many, or a class for an expanded clone.

CDR3 protein: CASSTTGGGEKLFF
CDR3 DNA: TGTGCCAGTAGTACAACAGGGGGGGGTGAAAAACTGTTTTTT
V gene: TRBV19
J gene: TRBJ1-4
clone size: NA
D gene: TRBD1

CDR3 protein: CASSLGSSYEQYF
CDR3 DNA: TGTGCCAGCAGCCTTGGGAGCTCCTACGAGCAGTACTTC
V gene: TRBV11-2
J gene: TRBJ2-7
clone size: once
D gene: NA

CDR3 protein: CASSSSGGSNQPQHF
CDR3 DNA: TGTGCCAGCAGCTCCTCAGGGGGCTCCAATCAGCCCCAGCATTTT
V gene: TRBV5-5
J gene: TRBJ1-5
clone size: NA
D gene: TRBD1

CDR3 protein: CASTRDRNYGYTF
CDR3 DNA: TGTGCCAGCACTCGGGACAGAAACTATGGCTACACCTTC
V gene: TRBV12-3/TRBV12-4
J gene: TRBJ1-2
clone size: NA
D gene: TRBD1

CDR3 protein: CASSYVGQGGQKLFF
CDR3 DNA: TGTGCCAGCAGTTACGTCGGACAGGGAGGCCAAAAACTGTTTTTT
V gene: TRBV6-5
J gene: TRBJ1-4
clone size: NA
D gene: TRBD1

CDR3 protein: CASSGSFSNQPQHF
CDR3 DNA: TGTGCCAGTAGTGGCAGTTTTAGCAATCAGCCCCAGCATTTT
V gene: TRBV19
J gene: TRBJ1-5
clone size: few
D gene: NA

CDR3 protein: CASSPELGQYYEQFF
CDR3 DNA: TGCGCCAGCAGCCCCGAACTAGGGCAGTATTATGAGCAGTTCTTC
V gene: TRBV5-1
J gene: TRBJ2-1
clone size: NA
D gene: NA

CDR3 protein: CASSITSGVSTGELFF
CDR3 DNA: TGTGCCAGCAGCATTACTAGCGGGGTGAGCACCGGGGAGCTGTTTTTT
V gene: TRBV7-2
J gene: TRBJ2-2
clone size: NA
D gene: TRBD2

CDR3 protein: CASRTGQGTYEQYF
CDR3 DNA: TGTGCCAGCCGCACGGGACAGGGAACCTACGAGCAGTACTTC
V gene: TRBV28
J gene: TRBJ2-7
clone size: NA
D gene: TRBD1

CDR3 protein: CASSIQNQPQHF
CDR3 DNA: TGTGCCAGTAGTATCCAGAATCAGCCCCAGCATTTT
V gene: TRBV19
J gene: TRBJ1-5
clone size: NA
D gene: NA

CDR3 protein: CSVEDGAGGAYNEQFF
CDR3 DNA: TGCAGCGTTGAAGATGGCGCGGGGGGAGCCTACAATGAGCAGTTCTTC
V gene: TRBV29-1
J gene: TRBJ2-1
clone size: NA
D gene: TRBD2

CDR3 protein: CASSALNSEQYF
CDR3 DNA: TGTGCCAGCAGCGCCCTAAACTCCGAGCAGTACTTC
V gene: TRBV9
J gene: TRBJ2-7
clone size: NA
D gene: NA

CDR3 protein: CARGFGGGRPGELFF
CDR3 DNA: TGTGCTCGTGGGTTTGGGGGGGGGCGTCCCGGGGAGCTGTTTTTT
V gene: TRBV12-5
J gene: TRBJ2-2
clone size: NA
D gene: NA

CDR3 protein: CASSGQNNQPQHF
CDR3 DNA: TGTGCCAGCAGTGGACAGAACAATCAGCCCCAGCATTTT
V gene: TRBV2
J gene: TRBJ1-5
clone size: once
D gene: NA

CDR3 protein: CATSEAPGDVNEQFF
CDR3 DNA: TGTGCCACCAGTGAGGCTCCGGGGGATGTCAATGAGCAGTTCTTC
V gene: TRBV24-1
J gene: TRBJ2-1
clone size: NA
D gene: NA

CDR3 protein: CAWSILNTGELFF
CDR3 DNA: TGTGCCTGGAGTATTCTTAACACCGGGGAGCTGTTTTTT
V gene: TRBV30
J gene: TRBJ2-2
clone size: NA
D gene: NA

CDR3 protein: CAWSTSGRGTEAFF
CDR3 DNA: TGTGCCTGGAGTACGTCGGGGAGAGGCACTGAAGCTTTCTTT
V gene: TRBV30
J gene: TRBJ1-1
clone size: NA
D gene: NA

CDR3 protein: CASRAQRKYTDTQYF
CDR3 DNA: TGTGCCAGCAGGGCCCAGCGGAAATACACAGATACGCAGTATTTT
V gene: TRBV6-5
J gene: TRBJ2-3
clone size: once
D gene: NA

CDR3 protein: CASTGTSGFQETQYF
CDR3 DNA: TGTGCCAGCACCGGGACTAGCGGGTTCCAAGAGACCCAGTACTTC
V gene: TRBV2
J gene: TRBJ2-5
clone size: once
D gene: TRBD2

CDR3 protein: CASSLITEGVREQYF
CDR3 DNA: TGTGCCAGCAGTCTTATCACAGAGGGGGTGCGCGAGCAGTACTTC
V gene: TRBV7-9
J gene: TRBJ2-7
clone size: NA
D gene: NA

CDR3 protein: CASSLRLAGGYEQFF
CDR3 DNA: TGTGCCAGCAGCTTGCGGCTAGCGGGGGGGTATGAGCAGTTCTTC
V gene: TRBV5-6
J gene: TRBJ2-1
clone size: NA
D gene: TRBD2

CDR3 protein: CSASIDRRAFF
CDR3 DNA: TGCAGTGCTTCAATTGACAGACGAGCTTTCTTT
V gene: TRBV20-1
J gene: TRBJ1-1
clone size: NA
D gene: NA

CDR3 protein: CASSTAGGTDTQYF
CDR3 DNA: TGTGCCAGCAGTACCGCAGGGGGCACAGATACGCAGTATTTT
V gene: TRBV6-5
J gene: TRBJ2-3
clone size: NA
D gene: NA

CDR3 protein: CASSPTGYGYTF
CDR3 DNA: TGTGCCAGCAGCCCGACAGGTTATGGCTACACCTTC
V gene: TRBV7-9
J gene: TRBJ1-2
clone size: NA
D gene: NA

CDR3 protein: CASSLGTLNTEAFF
CDR3 DNA: TGCGCCAGCAGCCTAGGGACACTGAACACTGAAGCTTTCTTT
V gene: TRBV5-1
J gene: TRBJ1-1
clone size: NA
D gene: NA

CDR3 protein: CASTPGQGIKGYTF
CDR3 DNA: TGTGCCAGTACCCCGGGACAGGGAATAAAAGGCTACACCTTC
V gene: TRBV19
J gene: TRBJ1-2
clone size: NA
D gene: TRBD1

CDR3 protein: CASSHTGTYSGANVLTF
CDR3 DNA: TGTGCCAGCAGCCATACCGGGACTTACTCTGGGGCCAACGTCCTGACTTTC
V gene: TRBV14
J gene: TRBJ2-6
clone size: NA
D gene: NA

CDR3 protein: CASSLAGGRNTQYF
CDR3 DNA: TGTGCCAGCAGTCTAGCGGGAGGGCGGAATACGCAGTATTTT
V gene: TRBV6-5
J gene: TRBJ2-3
clone size: NA
D gene: TRBD2

CDR3 protein: CASSRRGPEETQYF
CDR3 DNA: TGTGCCAGCAGCCGTAGGGGGCCGGAAGAGACCCAGTACTTC
V gene: TRBV3-1/TRBV3-2
J gene: TRBJ2-5
clone size: once
D gene: TRBD1

CDR3 protein: CASSRRREGADTQYF
CDR3 DNA: TGTGCCAGCAGTAGGCGTCGGGAGGGAGCAGATACGCAGTATTTT
V gene: TRBV28
J gene: TRBJ2-3
clone size: once
D gene: TRBD2

CDR3 protein: CASSLLSGEGRQPQHF
CDR3 DNA: TGTGCCAGCAGCCTCCTCAGTGGGGAGGGGAGGCAGCCCCAGCATTTT
V gene: TRBV5-6
J gene: TRBJ1-5
clone size: NA
D gene: NA

CDR3 protein: CASSLYRDEQYF
CDR3 DNA: TGTGCCAGCAGTTTATACAGGGACGAGCAGTACTTC
V gene: TRBV28
J gene: TRBJ2-7
clone size: NA
D gene: NA

CDR3 protein: CASSGPDRAPGELFF
CDR3 DNA: TGTGCCAGCAGTGGCCCAGACAGGGCCCCCGGGGAGCTGTTTTTT
V gene: TRBV27
J gene: TRBJ2-2
clone size: NA
D gene: TRBD1

CDR3 protein: CRALGGETQYF
CDR3 DNA: TGCAGGGCCCTAGGTGGAGAGACCCAGTACTTC
V gene: TRBV20-1
J gene: TRBJ2-5
clone size: NA
D gene: NA

CDR3 protein: CASSLVPGAGYGYTF
CDR3 DNA: TGTGCCAGCAGCTTAGTACCCGGAGCCGGGTATGGCTACACCTTC
V gene: TRBV11-2
J gene: TRBJ1-2
clone size: NA
D gene: NA

CDR3 protein: CASSQGHRAYEQYF
CDR3 DNA: TGTGCCAGCAGCCAAGGCCACAGGGCCTACGAGCAGTACTTC
V gene: TRBV3-1/TRBV3-2
J gene: TRBJ2-7
clone size: NA
D gene: NA

CDR3 protein: CASSVGGTYNSPLHF
CDR3 DNA: TGTGCCAGCAGCGTAGGAGGGACCTATAATTCACCCCTCCACTTT
V gene: TRBV9
J gene: TRBJ1-6
clone size: NA
D gene: NA

CDR3 protein: CASSLGGTSVQETQYF
CDR3 DNA: TGCGCCAGCAGCTTGGGGGGGACTAGCGTACAAGAGACCCAGTACTTC
V gene: TRBV5-1
J gene: TRBJ2-5
clone size: NA
D gene: TRBD2

CDR3 protein: CASSYSPDRGNTQYF
CDR3 DNA: TGTGCCAGCAGTTACTCCCCGGACAGGGGGAATACGCAGTATTTT
V gene: TRBV6-6
J gene: TRBJ2-3
clone size: NA
D gene: TRBD1

CDR3 protein: CSVGLLNTEAFF
CDR3 DNA: TGCAGCGTTGGTTTATTAAACACTGAAGCTTTCTTT
V gene: TRBV29-1
J gene: TRBJ1-1
clone size: NA
D gene: NA

CDR3 protein: CASSLGQGRNGGEAFF
CDR3 DNA: TGTGCCAGCAGCCTGGGACAGGGGCGGAATGGAGGTGAAGCTTTCTTT
V gene: TRBV5-4
J gene: TRBJ1-1
clone size: NA
D gene: TRBD1

CDR3 protein: CASSSPWTGEETQYF
CDR3 DNA: TGTGCCAGCAGCTCGCCTTGGACAGGGGAAGAGACCCAGTACTTC
V gene: TRBV5-5
J gene: TRBJ2-5
clone size: NA
D gene: TRBD1

CDR3 protein: CASSPAGGRINEQFF
CDR3 DNA: TGTGCCAGCAGCCCAGCGGGGGGCAGGATCAATGAGCAGTTCTTC
V gene: TRBV4-2
J gene: TRBJ2-1
clone size: NA
D gene: TRBD2

CDR3 protein: CASSQVLRAKPYEQYF
CDR3 DNA: TGCGCCAGCAGCCAAGTACTCAGGGCCAAACCCTACGAGCAGTACTTC
V gene: TRBV4-3
J gene: TRBJ2-7
clone size: NA
D gene: NA

CDR3 protein: CASSLGGGAVSAPQYF
CDR3 DNA: TGTGCCAGCAGCTTGGGTGGGGGGGCCGTTAGTGCTCCCCAGTACTTC
V gene: TRBV5-8
J gene: TRBJ2-5
clone size: NA
D gene: NA

CDR3 protein: CAIRAGSGTGSYEQYF
CDR3 DNA: TGTGCCATCAGAGCCGGTTCGGGGACAGGGTCCTACGAGCAGTACTTC
V gene: TRBV10-3
J gene: TRBJ2-7
clone size: NA
D gene: TRBD1

CDR3 protein: CASSRFPEVPDTEAFF
CDR3 DNA: TGTGCCAGCAGCCGTTTCCCCGAGGTTCCGGACACTGAAGCTTTCTTT
V gene: TRBV7-9
J gene: TRBJ1-1
clone size: NA
D gene: NA

CDR3 protein: CASSEGSGSGTDTQYF
CDR3 DNA: TGTGCCAGCAGTGAAGGGAGCGGGAGTGGCACAGATACGCAGTATTTT
V gene: TRBV2
J gene: TRBJ2-3
clone size: NA
D gene: TRBD2

CDR3 protein: CSVEVQGYEQYF
CDR3 DNA: TGCAGCGTTGAGGTTCAGGGCTACGAGCAGTACTTC
V gene: TRBV29-1
J gene: TRBJ2-7
clone size: NA
D gene: NA

CDR3 protein: CASSILNTEQYF
CDR3 DNA: TGTGCCAGCAGTATATTGAACACCGAGCAGTACTTC
V gene: TRBV12-3/TRBV12-4
J gene: TRBJ2-7
clone size: NA
D gene: NA

CDR3 protein: CASSLGPGEAYEQYF
CDR3 DNA: TGTGCCAGCAGCTTAGGGCCAGGGGAAGCCTACGAGCAGTACTTC
V gene: TRBV11-2
J gene: TRBJ2-7
clone size: NA
D gene: NA

CDR3 protein: CASSLAREEGYTF
CDR3 DNA: TGTGCCAGCAGCTTGGCCCGGGAAGAGGGCTACACCTTC
V gene: TRBV5-4
J gene: TRBJ1-2
clone size: NA
D gene: NA

CDR3 protein: CASSLSPQNNYGYTF
CDR3 DNA: TGTGCCAGCAGTTTATCCCCCCAGAATAACTATGGCTACACCTTC
V gene: TRBV27
J gene: TRBJ1-2
clone size: NA
D gene: NA

CDR3 protein: CASSFSPSLIQGREAKNIQYF
CDR3 DNA: TGTGCCAGCAGTTTTTCCCCTTCGTTAATTCAGGGGAGGGAAGCCAAAAACATTCAGTACTTC
V gene: TRBV27
J gene: TRBJ2-4
clone size: NA
D gene: NA

CDR3 protein: CASSLDRAQAFGYTF
CDR3 DNA: TGTGCCAGCAGCTTAGATCGGGCACAGGCGTTTGGCTACACCTTC
V gene: TRBV11-2
J gene: TRBJ1-2
clone size: NA
D gene: NA

CDR3 protein: CASSASTARSYEQYF
CDR3 DNA: TGTGCCAGCAGCGCTTCGACAGCCCGCTCCTACGAGCAGTACTTC
V gene: TRBV7-6
J gene: TRBJ2-7
clone size: NA
D gene: NA

CDR3 protein: CASSLLAADLNTEAFF
CDR3 DNA: TGTGCCAGTAGTCTATTGGCGGCGGATCTGAACACTGAAGCTTTCTTT
V gene: TRBV19
J gene: TRBJ1-1
clone size: NA
D gene: NA

CDR3 protein: CASGRARETQYF
CDR3 DNA: TGTGCTAGCGGGAGGGCCCGGGAGACCCAGTACTTC
V gene: TRBV6-5
J gene: TRBJ2-5
clone size: NA
D gene: TRBD2

CDR3 protein: CASTHWRVDNSPLHF
CDR3 DNA: TGTGCCAGCACCCACTGGAGGGTGGATAATTCACCCCTCCACTTT
V gene: TRBV6-6
J gene: TRBJ1-6
clone size: NA
D gene: NA

CDR3 protein: CASRTFLSGRTYEQYF
CDR3 DNA: TGTGCCAGCAGGACCTTTCTTAGCGGGAGGACGTACGAGCAGTACTTC
V gene: TRBV27
J gene: TRBJ2-7
clone size: NA
D gene: TRBD2